This T cell receptor beta chain was retrieved from a study of shared clonotypes between healthy human individuals. J gave up 7 bases and V 5 bases, and 7 bases lay outside the gene matches. CDR1 MNHNS and CDR2 SASEGT come from the germline V gene. This CDR3 is 13 amino acids long. Here immunoSEQ multiplex PCR was the method, and the copy in TCRdb shows in-frame clones only, minus some. The table lists nearly 1,000,000 clones, less than 85% of them singletons. The rearrangement joins TRBV6-1 to TRBJ2-5; 7 nucleotides line up with TRBD2. Sequencing input: memory CD4+ T cells sorted from blood. Documented subset: CD45RA-negative fraction. The origin of this receptor is a man younger than 35 in good health. CDR3 region: CASSQLALGTQYF. CDR3 sequence (DNA): TGTGCCAGCAGTCAACTAGCGTTAGGGACCCAGTACTTC.